This is a list of T cell receptor beta chains from one sample in a study of blood T cell repertoires in COVID-19. Using immunoSEQ multiplex PCR, the repertoire was profiled, and TCRdb retains in-frame clones only, with some absent. The sample yields a few hundred thousand clones, approximately 90% seen once. The sample consisted of peripheral blood. Receptors originate from a woman aged 40 to 50 who had recovered from COVID-19. Each CDR3 is given with its conserved first and last residue. Fields, in order: CDR3 protein, CDR3 DNA, clone size, V gene, D gene, J gene. D genes are given only for firm matches. Only part of the rows carry a size: once, few, many, or a class if the clone is expanded.

CDR3aa: CASSPGTGRVYGYTF
CDR3nt: TGTGCCAGCAGCCCCGGGACAGGGAGAGTCTATGGCTACACCTTC
abundance: NA
v_gene: TRBV2
d_gene: TRBD1
j_gene: TRBJ1-2

CDR3aa: CASSLGDRNPGAQHF
CDR3nt: TGCGCCAGCAGCTTGGGGGACAGGAACCCAGGGGCCCAGCATTTT
abundance: NA
v_gene: TRBV5-1
d_gene: TRBD1
j_gene: TRBJ1-5

CDR3aa: CASSQVRGAGELFF
CDR3nt: TGCGCCAGCAGCCAAGTCAGGGGGGCCGGGGAGCTGTTTTTT
abundance: NA
v_gene: TRBV4-3
d_gene: NA
j_gene: TRBJ2-2

CDR3aa: CASSPGGGSYEQYF
CDR3nt: TGTGCCAGCAGCCCCGGGGGAGGGTCCTACGAGCAGTACTTC
abundance: NA
v_gene: TRBV4-2
d_gene: TRBD2
j_gene: TRBJ2-7

CDR3aa: CATSDLGQGKYQETQYF
CDR3nt: TGTGCCACCAGTGATTTAGGGCAGGGAAAGTACCAAGAGACCCAGTACTTC
abundance: once
v_gene: TRBV24-1
d_gene: NA
j_gene: TRBJ2-5

CDR3aa: CAWSARGSGELFF
CDR3nt: TGTGCCTGGAGTGCCAGGGGTTCCGGGGAGCTGTTTTTT
abundance: NA
v_gene: TRBV30
d_gene: NA
j_gene: TRBJ2-2

CDR3aa: CASSFPLAGGVNEQFF
CDR3nt: TGTGCCAGCAGTTTCCCACTAGCGGGAGGGGTTAATGAGCAGTTCTTC
abundance: NA
v_gene: TRBV11-3
d_gene: TRBD2
j_gene: TRBJ2-1

CDR3aa: CASSPLWGGETQYF
CDR3nt: TGTGCCAGCAGCCCCCTGTGGGGGGGGGAGACCCAGTACTTC
abundance: few
v_gene: TRBV7-2
d_gene: TRBD2
j_gene: TRBJ2-5

CDR3aa: CAWSVWGGETQYF
CDR3nt: TGTGCCTGGAGTGTATGGGGGGGTGAGACCCAGTACTTC
abundance: NA
v_gene: TRBV30
d_gene: TRBD2
j_gene: TRBJ2-5

CDR3aa: CASDRGPGETQYF
CDR3nt: TGTGCCAGCGACAGGGGGCCTGGCGAGACCCAGTACTTC
abundance: NA
v_gene: TRBV18
d_gene: TRBD1
j_gene: TRBJ2-5

CDR3aa: CASSFMGQKNIQYF
CDR3nt: TGTGCCAGCAGCTTTATGGGACAGAAAAACATTCAGTACTTC
abundance: NA
v_gene: TRBV7-9
d_gene: TRBD1
j_gene: TRBJ2-4

CDR3aa: CASSPLRAGGPEETQYF
CDR3nt: TGTGCCAGCAGCCCCCTTCGCGCGGGAGGGCCCGAAGAGACCCAGTACTTC
abundance: NA
v_gene: TRBV3-1/TRBV3-2
d_gene: TRBD2
j_gene: TRBJ2-5

CDR3aa: CASSPSGGSMYEQYF
CDR3nt: TGTGCCAGCTCACCATCGGGCGGGAGTATGTACGAGCAGTACTTC
abundance: few
v_gene: TRBV18
d_gene: TRBD2
j_gene: TRBJ2-7

CDR3aa: CASSEGQGVTDTQYF
CDR3nt: TGCGCCAGCAGTGAGGGACAGGGTGTGACAGATACGCAGTATTTT
abundance: NA
v_gene: TRBV10-1
d_gene: TRBD1
j_gene: TRBJ2-3

CDR3aa: CASSQSPGEGGQPQHF
CDR3nt: TGCGCCAGCAGCCAAAGCCCCGGGGAGGGCGGTCAGCCCCAGCATTTT
abundance: NA
v_gene: TRBV4-1
d_gene: NA
j_gene: TRBJ1-5

CDR3aa: CASSYSRLHLNTEAFF
CDR3nt: TGTGCCAGCAGTTACTCGAGACTACATCTGAACACTGAAGCTTTCTTT
abundance: NA
v_gene: TRBV6-5
d_gene: NA
j_gene: TRBJ1-1

CDR3aa: CASSLWAGNGNQPQHF
CDR3nt: TGTGCCAGCAGCTTATGGGCAGGGAACGGCAATCAGCCCCAGCATTTT
abundance: NA
v_gene: TRBV7-9
d_gene: NA
j_gene: TRBJ1-5

CDR3aa: CASSGGTGAYEQYF
CDR3nt: TGCGCCAGCAGCGGCGGGACAGGCGCCTACGAGCAGTACTTC
abundance: NA
v_gene: TRBV5-1
d_gene: TRBD1
j_gene: TRBJ2-7

CDR3aa: CASSIGGRGAPQETQYF
CDR3nt: TGTGCCAGTAGTATAGGGGGGCGGGGGGCGCCCCAAGAGACCCAGTACTTC
abundance: once
v_gene: TRBV19
d_gene: TRBD2
j_gene: TRBJ2-5

CDR3aa: CACTRGYNSPLHF
CDR3nt: TGTGCCTGCACCCGGGGTTATAATTCACCCCTCCACTTT
abundance: NA
v_gene: TRBV30
d_gene: NA
j_gene: TRBJ1-6

CDR3aa: CAWSVLLETQYF
CDR3nt: TGTGCCTGGAGTGTACTGTTGGAGACCCAGTACTTC
abundance: NA
v_gene: TRBV30
d_gene: NA
j_gene: TRBJ2-5

CDR3aa: CASSQRGQGQPQHF
CDR3nt: TGTGCCAGCAGCCAAAGGGGACAGGGGCAGCCCCAGCATTTT
abundance: NA
v_gene: TRBV14
d_gene: TRBD1
j_gene: TRBJ1-5

CDR3aa: CASSPLAGGPMGEQYF
CDR3nt: TGTGCCAGTAGTCCTTTAGCGGGAGGGCCGATGGGGGAGCAGTACTTC
abundance: once
v_gene: TRBV19
d_gene: TRBD2
j_gene: TRBJ2-7

CDR3aa: CASSESQGRNQPQHF
CDR3nt: TGCGCCAGCAGCGAATCACAGGGGCGGAATCAGCCCCAGCATTTT
abundance: once
v_gene: TRBV5-1
d_gene: TRBD1
j_gene: TRBJ1-5

CDR3aa: CASSVEGGEQYF
CDR3nt: TGTGCCAGCAGCGTAGAAGGGGGCGAGCAGTACTTC
abundance: NA
v_gene: TRBV9
d_gene: NA
j_gene: TRBJ2-7

CDR3aa: CASSLPMTGYGYTF
CDR3nt: TGTGCCAGCAGCTTACCAATGACAGGCTATGGCTACACCTTC
abundance: NA
v_gene: TRBV11-2
d_gene: NA
j_gene: TRBJ1-2

CDR3aa: CASSLSKPRQGDTGELFF
CDR3nt: TGTGCCAGCAGCTTATCCAAACCCCGACAGGGTGACACCGGGGAGCTGTTTTTT
abundance: NA
v_gene: TRBV7-9
d_gene: TRBD1
j_gene: TRBJ2-2

CDR3aa: CASSYGRGVPTEAFF
CDR3nt: TGTGCCAGCAGTTACGGGCGGGGGGTCCCCACTGAAGCTTTCTTT
abundance: NA
v_gene: TRBV6-2/TRBV6-3
d_gene: NA
j_gene: TRBJ1-1

CDR3aa: CASSPTPGTSGQETQYF
CDR3nt: TGTGCCAGCAGCCCAACCCCCGGGACTAGCGGCCAAGAGACCCAGTACTTC
abundance: NA
v_gene: TRBV5-4
d_gene: TRBD2
j_gene: TRBJ2-5

CDR3aa: CASSPLRDSNEKLFF
CDR3nt: TGTGCCAGTAGTCCCCTCCGGGACAGCAATGAAAAACTGTTTTTT
abundance: once
v_gene: TRBV19
d_gene: TRBD1
j_gene: TRBJ1-4

CDR3aa: CASSPGSRGYTF
CDR3nt: TGCGCCAGCAGCCCCGGGTCTCGGGGCTACACCTTC
abundance: NA
v_gene: TRBV4-1
d_gene: NA
j_gene: TRBJ1-2

CDR3aa: CATNQGPRSNTEAFF
CDR3nt: TGTGCCACCAACCAGGGGCCCCGGTCGAACACTGAAGCTTTCTTT
abundance: NA
v_gene: TRBV15
d_gene: NA
j_gene: TRBJ1-1

CDR3aa: CASSSWTRANTGELFF
CDR3nt: TGTGCCAGCAGTTCCTGGACTAGAGCGAACACCGGGGAGCTGTTTTTT
abundance: NA
v_gene: TRBV6-5
d_gene: TRBD2
j_gene: TRBJ2-2

CDR3aa: CASSAFQGAGTEAFF
CDR3nt: TGCGCCAGCAGCGCTTTCCAGGGGGCGGGCACTGAAGCTTTCTTT
abundance: NA
v_gene: TRBV5-1
d_gene: TRBD1
j_gene: TRBJ1-1

CDR3aa: CASSLTNAGEQFF
CDR3nt: TGTGCCAGCAGCTTAACGAATGCGGGTGAGCAGTTCTTC
abundance: NA
v_gene: TRBV7-3
d_gene: NA
j_gene: TRBJ2-1

CDR3aa: CASSSPWTAYTEAFF
CDR3nt: TGTGCCAGCAGCTCCCCGTGGACAGCTTACACTGAAGCTTTCTTT
abundance: NA
v_gene: TRBV11-2
d_gene: NA
j_gene: TRBJ1-1

CDR3aa: CAIKEANTEAFF
CDR3nt: TGTGCCATCAAGGAGGCGAACACTGAAGCTTTCTTT
abundance: NA
v_gene: TRBV10-3
d_gene: NA
j_gene: TRBJ1-1

CDR3aa: CSVGETGGWRTEAFF
CDR3nt: TGCAGCGTTGGGGAGACAGGGGGCTGGCGGACTGAAGCTTTCTTT
abundance: NA
v_gene: TRBV29-1
d_gene: TRBD1
j_gene: TRBJ1-1